The rows below give T cell receptor beta chains drawn from one sample of a study of T cells after yellow fever vaccination. TCRdb redid the calling of the 5' RACE reads with MiXCR, one entry per CDR3 protein. Counted here are about 350,000 distinct CDR3 sequences, roughly 4.3% occurring once; the ten biggest clones make up around 23%. Sample: PBMCs, taken 5 days after the yellow fever booster vaccination. The receptors originated from a man aged 18 to 30 who received the YFV17D yellow fever vaccine. Both conserved end residues are part of each CDR3. A D gene is named only where the DNA matches it firmly. Only part of the rows carry a size: once, few, many, or a class if the clone is expanded.

j_call d_call clone_size v_call cdr3_nt cdr3_aa
TRBJ2-2 - few TRBV15 TGTGCCACCAGCAAAGAGCCTATGCCGAACACCGGGGAGCTGTTTTTT CATSKEPMPNTGELFF
TRBJ2-1 TRBD1 many TRBV4-2 TGTGCCAGCAGCCAAGCGACAGGGGTGACGGGCAATGAGCAGTTCTTC CASSQATGVTGNEQFF
TRBJ1-2 TRBD1 - TRBV6-5 TGTGCCAGCAGTTACTCGAGAGGGACAGGGGGCCGATTGGACTATGGCTACACCTTC CASSYSRGTGGRLDYGYTF
TRBJ2-3 - few TRBV6-4 TGTGCCAGCAGTGCTACAGATAGCACAGATACGCAGTATTTT CASSATDSTDTQYF
TRBJ2-3 TRBD2 many TRBV5-1 TGCGCCAGCAGCTTGGATTTAGCGGGGGTCGGCACAGATACGCAGTATTTT CASSLDLAGVGTDTQYF
TRBJ2-5 - - TRBV12-3/TRBV12-4 TGTGCCAGCACACCCCGACGGGTTTCAGGGACGCAAGAGACCCAGTACTTC CASTPRRVSGTQETQYF
TRBJ2-2 - few TRBV6-5 TGTGCCAGCAGTTTCGGGACGCGGGCCACCGGGGAGCTGTTTTTT CASSFGTRATGELFF
TRBJ1-6 - many TRBV14 TGTGCCAGCAGCGACAGTGTTGGGTATTCACCCCTCCACTTT CASSDSVGYSPLHF
TRBJ1-4 - few TRBV4-1 TGCGCCAGCAGCCAAACCCGTGGGCACGGTGAAAAACTGTTTTTT CASSQTRGHGEKLFF
TRBJ1-5 - few TRBV7-2 TGTGCCAGCAGCCCCTCGGTGGGGGAAGATGGCAATCAGCCCCAGCATTTT CASSPSVGEDGNQPQHF
TRBJ1-5 - few TRBV19 TGTGCCAGTAGTATTGCCCACCCGGATCAGCCCCAGCATTTT CASSIAHPDQPQHF
TRBJ2-7 TRBD1 few TRBV7-2 TGTGCCAGCAGCTTATCCTGGGACAGCTCCTACGAGCAGTACTTC CASSLSWDSSYEQYF
TRBJ2-1 TRBD2 - TRBV27 TGTGCCAGCAGTCCCGCCGACGGGGGGGGGTACAATGAGCAGTTCTTC CASSPADGGGYNEQFF
TRBJ2-2 - - TRBV5-1 TGCGCCAGCAGCTTGGAGGGAGAGGAGCTGTTTTTT CASSLEGEELFF
TRBJ2-2 TRBD1 many TRBV5-1 TGCGCCAGCGTCGCCGGGACAGCGAACACCGGGGAGCTGTTTTTT CASVAGTANTGELFF
TRBJ1-2 TRBD1 - TRBV7-2 TGTGCCAGCAGCTTAGCAGGGGGCCAGGGCTACACCTTC CASSLAGGQGYTF